These 5 T cell receptor beta chains were sequenced from one sample in a study of long-term antiretroviral therapy in people with HIV. Survey-level resolution applied to immunoSEQ assay v3.0. TCRdb's copy holds only in-frame clones and misses some; the assay was immunoSEQ multiplex PCR. The sample holds approximately 32,000 clones, 83% seen once. This specimen was unsorted PBMCs, taken 0.4 years before starting antiretroviral therapy. The receptors here all came from a man younger than 35 with HIV.

This chain links TRBV27 with TRBJ2-7; either TRBD1 or TRBD2 may supply D (5 bases each). V shed 3 bases and J shed 1 base, with 13 bases lying between them. Per germline, CDR1 MNHEY and CDR2 SMNVEV (reference sequence). The CDR3 sequence is 15 residues long. This CDR3 is CASSLGRALSYEQYF. For the CDR3, the DNA is TGTGCCAGCAGTTTGGGGCGGGCCCTTTCCTACGAGCAGTACTTC.

The chain recombines TRBV7-2 with TRBJ1-2; D is unresolved. V lost 0 bases and J lost 0, with 11 bases in between. CDR3 length: 16 amino acids. The germline V gene has CDR1 SGHTA and CDR2 FQGNSA. The CDR3 coding sequence is TGTGCCAGCAGCTTAGCCTCCGGCCAGACTAACTATGGCTACACCTTC. As protein: CASSLASGQTNYGYTF.

This chain connects TRBV27 to TRBJ2-7; 9 bases are shared with TRBD1. The CDR3 totals 14 residues. V gave up 3 bases and J gave up 6 bases; unmatched junction bases: 6. The germline CDR1 and CDR2 sequences are MNHEY and SMNVEV (reference sequence). CDR3 residues: CASSFNRGQSEQYF. The CDR3 nucleotides read TGTGCCAGCAGTTTCAACAGGGGGCAAAGCGAGCAGTACTTC.

This rearrangement joins TRBV6-1 to TRBJ1-5; D is ambiguous. The germline V gene encodes CDR1 MNHNS and CDR2 SASEGT. This CDR3 is 14 amino acids long. V shed 3 bases and J shed 0 bases, with 6 bases lying between them. CDR3 sequence (DNA): TGTGCCAGCAGTGACAGAAATAGCAATCAGCCCCAGCATTTT. Encoded protein: CASSDRNSNQPQHF.

V gene TRBV29-1 combines with J gene TRBJ2-1; 8 bases map to TRBD1. The CDR3 spans 13 residues. In germline, CDR1 is SQVTM, CDR2 ANQGSEA. J lost 7 bases, V lost 4 bases, and 6 bases had no gene match. In DNA, the CDR3 is TGCAGCGTTGCCGGACAGGGAAGGAATGAGCAGTTCTTC. The encoded protein is CSVAGQGRNEQFF.